Sample share makes the clone carrying this T cell receptor (beta chain) medium-sized (0.01 to 0.1%). In germline, CDR1 is SGHRS, CDR2 YFSETQ. J was trimmed by 2 bases and V by 3 bases; bases with no gene match: 7. The length of the CDR3 is 16 residues. These data are taken from a study of patients and donors after allogeneic stem cell transplantation. MiXCR was run by TCRdb on the RT-PCR reads, yielding one entry per CDR3 protein. The profile shows 70,000 to 100,000 distinct CDR3 sequences, 5% of them singletons. This clonotype was obtained from a human donor who was either an allogeneic HSCT recipient or a stem cell or donor lymphocyte infusion donor (not recorded which). It is not recorded whose cells these are; they may come from a transplant donor. The chain is built from TRBV5-1 and TRBJ1-4; 7 bases align to TRBD1. The source material was blood, either unsorted or a sorted T cell fraction (not recorded which). The CDR3 DNA reads TGCGCCAGCAGCTCTCGGCAGGGGGGCACTAATGAAAAACTGTTTTTT. This codes for CASSSRQGGTNEKLFF.